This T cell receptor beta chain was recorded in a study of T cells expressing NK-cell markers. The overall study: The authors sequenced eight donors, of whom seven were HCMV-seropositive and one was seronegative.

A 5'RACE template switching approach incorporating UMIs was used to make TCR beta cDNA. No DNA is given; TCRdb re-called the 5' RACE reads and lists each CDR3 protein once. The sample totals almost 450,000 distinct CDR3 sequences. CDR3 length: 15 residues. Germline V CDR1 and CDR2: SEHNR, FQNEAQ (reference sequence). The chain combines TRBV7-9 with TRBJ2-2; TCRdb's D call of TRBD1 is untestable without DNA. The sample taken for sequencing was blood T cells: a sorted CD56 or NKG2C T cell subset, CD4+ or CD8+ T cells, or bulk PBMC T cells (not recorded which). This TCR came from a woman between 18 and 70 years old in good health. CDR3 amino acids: CASSLQGKNTGELFF.